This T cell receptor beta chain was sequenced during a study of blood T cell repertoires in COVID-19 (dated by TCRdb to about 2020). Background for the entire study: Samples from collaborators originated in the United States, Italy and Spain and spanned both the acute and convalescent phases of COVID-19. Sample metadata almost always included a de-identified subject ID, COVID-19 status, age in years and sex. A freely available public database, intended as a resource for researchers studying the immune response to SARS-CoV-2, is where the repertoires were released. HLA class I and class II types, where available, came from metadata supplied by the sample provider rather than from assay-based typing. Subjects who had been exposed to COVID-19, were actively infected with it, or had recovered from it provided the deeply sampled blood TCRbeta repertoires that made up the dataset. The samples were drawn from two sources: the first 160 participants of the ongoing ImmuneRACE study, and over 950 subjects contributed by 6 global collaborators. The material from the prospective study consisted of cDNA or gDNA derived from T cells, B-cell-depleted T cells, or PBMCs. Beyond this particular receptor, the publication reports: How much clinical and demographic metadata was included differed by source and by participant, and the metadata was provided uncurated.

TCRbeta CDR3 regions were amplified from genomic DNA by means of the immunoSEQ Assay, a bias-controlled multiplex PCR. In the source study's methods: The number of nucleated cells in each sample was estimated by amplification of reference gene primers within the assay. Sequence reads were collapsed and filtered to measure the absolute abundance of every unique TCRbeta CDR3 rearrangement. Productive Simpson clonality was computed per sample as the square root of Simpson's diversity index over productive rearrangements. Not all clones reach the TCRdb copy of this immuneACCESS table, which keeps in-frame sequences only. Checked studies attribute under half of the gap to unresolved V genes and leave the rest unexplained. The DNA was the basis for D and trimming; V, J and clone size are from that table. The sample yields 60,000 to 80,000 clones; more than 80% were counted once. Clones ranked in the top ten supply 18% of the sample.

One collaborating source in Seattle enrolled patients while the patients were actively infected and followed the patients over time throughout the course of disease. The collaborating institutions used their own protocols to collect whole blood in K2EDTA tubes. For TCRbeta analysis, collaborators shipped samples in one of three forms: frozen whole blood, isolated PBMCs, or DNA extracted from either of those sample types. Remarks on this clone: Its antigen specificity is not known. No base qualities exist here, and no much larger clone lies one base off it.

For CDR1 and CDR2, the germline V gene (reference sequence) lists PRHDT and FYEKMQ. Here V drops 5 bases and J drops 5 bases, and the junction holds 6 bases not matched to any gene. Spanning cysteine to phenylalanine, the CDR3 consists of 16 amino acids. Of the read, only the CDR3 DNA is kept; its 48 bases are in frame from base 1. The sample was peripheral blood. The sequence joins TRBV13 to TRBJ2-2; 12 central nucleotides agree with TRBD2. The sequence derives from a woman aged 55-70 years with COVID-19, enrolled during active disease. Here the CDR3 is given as CASSSRTSGTTGELFF. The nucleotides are TGTGCCAGCAGCAGCCGGACTAGCGGGACTACCGGGGAGCTGTTTTTT.